The next 32 T cell receptor beta chains were all read from a single sample in a study of blood T cell repertoires in COVID-19. Clones were sequenced by immunoSEQ multiplex PCR, and TCRdb holds only the in-frame ones, with some missing. The data hold some 71,000 clones, with roughly nine tenths observed a single time. The sequencing sample was made of peripheral blood. These receptors were collected from a young woman with acute or convalescent COVID-19.

This clone was counted only a few times. The rearrangement joins TRBV30 to TRBJ1-5; 7 positions agree with TRBD1. V lost 7 bases to trimming and J lost 0 bases; unmatched junction nucleotides: 3. This CDR3 has 13 residues. The germline V gene has CDR1 GTSNPN and CDR2 SVGIG (reference sequence). The CDR3 coding sequence is TGTGCCTATGCAGGGGGTAGCAATCAGCCCCAGCATTTT. It encodes CAYAGGSNQPQHF.

The gene calls are TRBV5-1 and TRBJ1-6, with a possible D match to TRBD1 (5 bases). This CDR3 spans 14 amino acids. Germline V CDR1 and CDR2: SGHRS, YFSETQ. The V and J ends lost 0 bases and 10 bases respectively, with 11 bases between them. CDR3 sequence reads: CASSLDGGRSPLHF. The CDR3, as DNA: TGCGCCAGCAGCTTGGACGGGGGACGATCACCCCTCCACTTT.

The V and J genes are TRBV6-5 and TRBJ1-4, with 8 bases lining up with TRBD1. V shed 6 bases, J shed 5 bases, and the junction held 5 bases outside the gene matches. The CDR3 is made up of 14 amino acids. In germline, CDR1 is MNHEY, CDR2 SVGAGI. Here the CDR3 DNA reads TGTGCCAGCAGCGAGAGACAGGGGAATGAAAAACTGTTTTTT. Amino acids: CASSERQGNEKLFF.

This clone turned up a few times. The chain couples TRBV7-6 to TRBJ2-1, with a possible D match to TRBD2 (6 bases). CDR1 is SGHVS and CDR2 is FNYEAQ in the germline V gene. V was clipped by 5 bases and J by 0 bases, with 17 bases between them. CDR3 length: 17 amino acids. CDR3 DNA sequence: TGTGCCAGCAGCCCCGGGGTCGGGGGAAGCTCCTACAATGAGCAGTTCTTC. As protein: CASSPGVGGSSYNEQFF.

This clone was recorded once. The V and J genes are TRBV19 and TRBJ2-3; tentatively, D is TRBD1 (6 bases). V dropped 4 bases and J dropped 2 bases, with 10 bases sitting between them. This CDR3 has 14 residues. Germline V CDR1 and CDR2: LNHDA, SQIVND (reference sequence). CDR3 bases: TGTGCCAGTAGTAGGGACATTAACACAGATACGCAGTATTTT. Translated: CASSRDINTDTQYF.

This clone was seen more than once but under ten times. V usage is TRBV2 and J usage is TRBJ1-1, with 7 nucleotides matching TRBD1. V shed 6 bases and J 0 bases; nucleotides not matched to a gene: 4. Germline V CDR1 and CDR2: SNHLY, FYNNEI. This CDR3 has 14 amino acids. The CDR3 DNA reads TGTGCCAGCAGGGAGGGACAGCTGAACACTGAAGCTTTCTTT. Amino acid sequence: CASREGQLNTEAFF.

The chain joins TRBV9 to TRBJ1-1; no reliable D call. The V and J ends lost 0 bases and 8 bases respectively, with 14 bases between them. Germline CDR1 is SGDLS and CDR2 is YYNGEE. The CDR3 has 14 residues. The CDR3 is CASSVDPLLGEAFF. In DNA, the CDR3 is TGTGCCAGCAGCGTAGATCCCCTCCTCGGGGAAGCTTTCTTT.

The CDR3: CASSYSSETDYNEQFF. The CDR3 DNA sequence: TGTGCCAGCAGTTACTCGTCGGAGACTGACTACAATGAGCAGTTCTTC. The V and J genes are TRBV6-2 or TRBV6-3 and TRBJ2-1; D uncertain. Germline-derived CDR1 and CDR2 are MNHEY and SVGEGT. CDR3 length: 16 amino acids. The V end was cut by 0 bases, the J end by 3 bases, with 12 bases between.

The chain is built from TRBV2 and TRBJ2-5; a possible D gene is TRBD1 (7 bases). This CDR3 has 13 residues. V dropped 6 bases and J dropped 2 bases, with 10 bases sitting between them. The V gene's germline CDR1 is SNHLY and CDR2 FYNNEI. The CDR3 spells CASRRDRQETQYF. The CDR3 bases are TGTGCCAGCAGGCGGGACAGACAAGAGACCCAGTACTTC.

The gene calls are TRBV18 and TRBJ2-5; no firm D call. The CDR3 loop spans 14 amino acids. Germline V CDR1 and CDR2: KGHSH, LQKENI. V lost 0 bases and J lost 2, with 7 bases in between. Written as DNA, the CDR3 is TGTGCCAGCTCACCACCAGGCAGGCAAGAGACCCAGTACTTC. It translates to CASSPPGRQETQYF.

This clone was seen a few times. The chain couples TRBV4-1 to TRBJ1-3, with D possibly TRBD1 on 5 matching bases. The germline V and J ends were trimmed by 3 bases and 1 base, with 19 bases remaining between them. CDR1 and CDR2 from the germline V gene are MGHRA and YSYEKL. CDR3 length: 18 residues. The CDR3 DNA follows: TGCGCCAGCAGCCAGGTGGGCCTGGCAGGGAGGTCTGGAAACACCATATATTTT. The encoded protein is CASSQVGLAGRSGNTIYF.

The rearrangement links TRBV27 to TRBJ2-2, with 9 bases matching TRBD2. J gave up 0 bases and V 2 bases, and 1 base lay outside the gene matches. This CDR3 is 16 amino acids long. CDR1 is MNHEY and CDR2 is SMNVEV in the germline V gene (reference sequence). The CDR3 bases are TGTGCCAGCAGTTTAGTAGCGGGGGCGAACACCGGGGAGCTGTTTTTT. Translation: CASSLVAGANTGELFF.

This clone occurred a few times. V and J are TRBV7-9 and TRBJ2-2; D gene uncertain. Trimming removed 4 bases from V and 1 base from J, with 4 bases in between. The CDR3 totals 13 residues. Germline assignment: CDR1 SEHNR and CDR2 FQNEAQ (reference sequence). CDR3 loop: CASSSMNTGELFF. DNA of the CDR3: TGTGCCAGCAGCTCAATGAACACCGGGGAGCTGTTTTTT. The complete variable domain, with remaining parts taken from reference TRBV7-9 and TRBJ2-2, reads DTGVSQNPRHKITKRGQNVTFRCDPISEHNRLYWYRQTLGQGPEFLTYFQNEAQLEKSRLLSDRFSAERPKGSFSTLEIQRTEQGDSAMYLCASSSMNTGELFFGEGSRLTVL.

The chain employs TRBV11-2 and TRBJ1-2; 9 bases fit TRBD1. Losses at the gene ends were 5 bases for V and 2 bases for J; bases not matched to a gene: 6. Germline values: CDR1 SGHAT, CDR2 FQNNGV. The CDR3 sequence is 15 residues long. The CDR3 DNA reads as TGTGCCAGCAGCCGACACAGGGGGCCGAACTATGGCTACACCTTC. This translates into CASSRHRGPNYGYTF.

The chain couples TRBV5-1 to TRBJ2-3; 10 bases map to TRBD2. The CDR3 consists of 16 residues. J lost 6 bases, V lost 0 bases, and 7 bases had no gene match. Germline lookup yields CDR1 SGHRS and CDR2 YFSETQ. This CDR3 reads CASSLGASGGRDTQYF. The CDR3, as DNA: TGCGCCAGCAGCTTGGGGGCTAGCGGGGGCAGGGATACGCAGTATTTT.

The V call is TRBV21-1, the J call TRBJ1-1; the table's D gene call, TRBD1, was not cross checked with the DNA. TRBV21-1 is listed as a pseudogene. The length of the CDR3 is 16 residues. The CDR3 loop is CASSKVQGPPNTEAFF. CDR3 nucleotide sequence: TGTGCCAGCAGCAAAGTCCAGGGGCCCCCGAACACTGAAGCTTTCTTT.

The chain uses TRBV13 and TRBJ1-1, with TRBD1 identical over 7 bases. J lost 6 bases, V lost 3 bases, and 1 base had no gene match. The CDR3 sequence is 12 residues long. CDR1 is PRHDT, CDR2 FYEKMQ, per germline (reference sequence). CDR3 loop: CASSLGTAEAFF. CDR3 nucleotides: TGTGCCAGCAGCTTGGGGACAGCTGAAGCTTTCTTT.

The rearrangement uses TRBV28 and TRBJ1-6; D possibly corresponds to TRBD1 (6 bases). Deletions cut 4 bases from V and 2 bases from J, with 12 bases between. The CDR3 consists of 16 residues. CDR1 is MDHEN, CDR2 SYDVKM, per germline. The CDR3 sequence is CASSSQGTPYNSPLHF. For the CDR3, the DNA is TGTGCCAGCAGTTCTCAGGGGACGCCCTATAATTCACCCCTCCACTTT.

V usage is TRBV6-5 and J usage is TRBJ1-2; unclear D gene. The V gene's germline CDR1 is MNHEY and CDR2 SVGAGI. Trimming cost V 6 bases and J 8 bases, with 22 bases left between them. The CDR3 runs 15 residues. The DNA of the CDR3 is TGTGCCAGCAGCCCCGACCCGGGGAGTCTTAGGGGCTACACCTTC. The encoded protein is CASSPDPGSLRGYTF.

This sequence joins TRBV3-1 (or the pseudogene TRBV3-2) and TRBJ2-5; the D gene is possibly TRBD2 (5 bases). The length of the CDR3 is 15 residues. Germline CDR1 reads LGHDT; CDR2 reads YNNKEL (reference sequence). Trimming removed 7 bases at V and 3 bases at J, with 18 bases between. The CDR3 nucleotides read TGTGCCAGCAACACAGAGGCGCCGGGGAAAGAGACCCAGTACTTC. This translates into CASNTEAPGKETQYF.

The V call is TRBV2, the J call TRBJ2-7, with D possibly TRBD1 on 6 matching bases. Germline V lookup: CDR1 SNHLY, CDR2 FYNNEI. V shed 3 bases and J shed 0 bases, with 9 bases lying between them. The length of the CDR3 is 14 residues. CDR3: CASSEWTDSYEQYF. As DNA, the CDR3 is TGTGCCAGCAGTGAGTGGACAGACTCCTACGAGCAGTACTTC.

V gene TRBV2 combines with J gene TRBJ1-1, with D maybe TRBD1 (5 bases). V lost 2 bases and J 0 bases, leaving 7 bases between the germline ends. Germline CDR1 is SNHLY and CDR2 is FYNNEI. There are 14 residues in the CDR3. The CDR3 reads CASSEQGMNTEAFF. CDR3 DNA: TGTGCCAGCAGTGAACAGGGAATGAACACTGAAGCTTTCTTT.

The CDR3 region is CASSLGTSGISYNEQFF. In DNA, the CDR3 is TGTGCCAGCAGTTTGGGGACTAGCGGGATCTCCTACAATGAGCAGTTCTTC. This rearrangement joins TRBV6-2 or TRBV6-3 to TRBJ2-1, with TRBD2 matching over 13 bases. CDR1 and CDR2 (germline): MNHEY, SVGEGT. This CDR3 is 17 amino acids long. Losses at the gene ends were 4 bases for V and 0 bases for J; bases not matched to a gene: 3.

The chain combines TRBV6-5 with TRBJ1-1, with 7 bases identical to TRBD1. The ends lost 3 bases at V and 5 bases at J; junction bases unmatched: 3. Germline CDR1 is MNHEY and CDR2 is SVGAGI. The CDR3 is 13 amino acids. CDR3 nucleotides: TGTGCCAGCAGTTATCAACAGGGGACTGAAGCTTTCTTT. It encodes CASSYQQGTEAFF.

This chain links TRBV7-9 with TRBJ2-1; 8 bases match TRBD1. V shed 6 bases and J 0 bases; nucleotides not matched to a gene: 4. CDR3 length: 15 residues. Germline CDR1 and CDR2: SEHNR and FQNEAQ (reference sequence). CDR3 sequence reads: CASRRDRSSYNEQFF. CDR3 nucleotide sequence: TGTGCCAGCAGACGGGACAGGAGCTCCTACAATGAGCAGTTCTTC. Together with reference TRBV7-9 and TRBJ2-1, the CDR3 gives the full variable domain: DTGVSQNPRHKITKRGQNVTFRCDPISEHNRLYWYRQTLGQGPEFLTYFQNEAQLEKSRLLSDRFSAERPKGSFSTLEIQRTEQGDSAMYLCASRRDRSSYNEQFFGPGTRLTVL.

The chain has TRBV5-1 and TRBJ2-7; TRBD2 matches at 7 bases. There are 16 residues in the CDR3. The germline CDR1 and CDR2 sequences are SGHRS and YFSETQ. V shed 0 bases, J shed 7 bases, and the junction held 13 bases outside the gene matches. The CDR3 sequence is CASSLVPVNGRVEQYF. The DNA for the CDR3 is TGCGCCAGCAGCTTGGTCCCCGTTAATGGGAGGGTGGAGCAGTACTTC.

The chain has TRBV4-3 and TRBJ2-1, with TRBD2 as a possible D gene (10 bases). This CDR3 is 20 amino acids long. The V and J ends lost 2 bases and 2 bases respectively, with 25 bases between them. Germline values: CDR1 LGHNA, CDR2 YSLEER. The CDR3 nucleotides are TGCGCCAGCAGCCAACATAGGGACAGGGAACTAGCGGGAACCTACAATGAGCAGTTCTTC. Encoded protein: CASSQHRDRELAGTYNEQFF.

CDR3 DNA sequence: TGCAGTGCTAGTCAGGTGACCTATGGCTACACCTTC. Translated: CSASQVTYGYTF. The rearrangement links TRBV20-1 to TRBJ1-2; no firm D call. V gave up 3 bases and J gave up 4 bases, with 9 bases separating them. The CDR3 totals 12 residues. Germline CDR1 reads DFQATT; CDR2 reads SNEGSKA (reference sequence).

CDR3 protein: CASSQEYSGYEQYF. The CDR3 DNA reads as TGTGCCAGCAGCCAAGAGTATTCGGGGTACGAGCAGTACTTC. The chain couples TRBV3-1 (or the pseudogene TRBV3-2) to TRBJ2-7; possible D gene TRBD2, 5 bases. Germline V gene data show CDR1 as LGHDT and CDR2 as YNNKEL (reference sequence). V dropped 0 bases and J dropped 4 bases, with 10 bases sitting between them. The CDR3 runs to 14 residues.

This chain uses TRBV9 with TRBJ2-5; 8 bases fit TRBD2. The V gene end was trimmed by 0 bases and the J gene end by 0 bases; junction bases not matched to a gene: 4. Looked up from germline, CDR1 is SGDLS and CDR2 is YYNGEE. The CDR3 runs to 16 residues. The CDR3 region is CASSVGGGGYQETQYF. In nucleotides, the CDR3 is TGTGCCAGCAGCGTAGGAGGCGGGGGGTACCAAGAGACCCAGTACTTC.

The chain is built from TRBV2 and TRBJ1-2; 9 nucleotides match TRBD1. CDR1 is SNHLY, CDR2 FYNNEI, per germline. Germline trimming cut 4 bases from V and 0 bases from J; bases unmatched to any gene: 3. The CDR3 is 15 amino acids. DNA of the CDR3: TGTGCCAGCAGTGCGGACAGGGGTACTAACTATGGCTACACCTTC. Its protein product is CASSADRGTNYGYTF.

In this sample, this clone turned up a few times. The CDR3 region has the DNA TGTGCCAGCAGCGCAGGACAGGGGTCAGATGGCTACACCTTC. Protein sequence: CASSAGQGSDGYTF. V is TRBV5-4 and J is TRBJ1-2, with 9 bases aligning to TRBD1. Per germline, CDR1 SGHNT and CDR2 YYREEE (reference sequence). Losses at the gene ends were 4 bases for V and 6 bases for J; bases not matched to a gene: 7. CDR3 length: 14 residues.